This note documents a single T cell receptor beta chain sequence. This entry belongs to a study of OX40 agonist ivuxolimab in advanced cancers. Study background: Dose-escalation cases comprised hepatocellular carcinoma, melanoma, renal cell or head and neck cancer.

The CDR3 has 13 amino acids. In germline, CDR1 is SGHNT, CDR2 YYREEE (reference sequence). V was pared by 0 bases and J by 2 bases, with 5 bases between. Repertoires were generated with immunoSEQ multiplex PCR, while TCRdb's copy carries only in-frame clones and drops some. This sample has approximately 97,000 clones, with 86% found just once. This TCR derives from an adult with an advanced solid tumor such as melanoma, head and neck, liver or kidney cancer. V and J are TRBV5-4 and TRBJ2-5; no clear D gene. The sample was CD4+ or CD8+ T cells sorted from blood, taken in a trial of the OX40 agonist ivuxolimab. The CDR3 DNA reads TGTGCCAGCAGCTTGGTATCTCAAGAGACCCAGTACTTC. This translates into CASSLVSQETQYF.